A single sample gave rise to the 21 T cell receptor beta chains below, sequenced in a study of PD-1 blockade in mismatch repair-deficient tumors. Sequencing was performed with immunoSEQ multiplex PCR; in TCRdb, only in-frame clones are kept and a portion is missing. The data contain about 17,000 clones, roughly 84% of them singletons. The sequencing here drew on PBMCs, taken less than 25 weeks after starting pembrolizumab. The receptors stem from an adult with mismatch repair-deficient cancer.

The genes are TRBV28 and TRBJ2-7; TRBD2 matches at 7 bases. This CDR3 region has 17 residues. Germline V CDR1 and CDR2: MDHEN, SYDVKM. The V segment lost 1 base and the J segment 2 bases; nucleotides outside the gene matches: 11. CDR3 in amino acids: CASSLSKEAGWAYEQYF. The DNA for the CDR3 is TGTGCCAGCAGTTTATCCAAAGAAGCGGGGTGGGCCTACGAGCAGTACTTC.

The chain is built from TRBV5-1 and TRBJ2-3; 7 bases match TRBD1. This CDR3 has 15 residues. From germline, CDR1 is SGHRS and CDR2 YFSETQ. V dropped 1 base and J dropped 4; count of bases not matched to a gene: 6. This CDR3 is CASSLIEGAADTQYF. CDR3 in DNA: TGCGCCAGCAGCTTGATAGAGGGGGCCGCAGATACGCAGTATTTT. The variable domain in full, completed from reference TRBV5-1 and TRBJ2-3, reads KAGVTQTPRYLIKTRGQQVTLSCSPISGHRSVSWYQQTPGQGLQFLFEYFSETQRNKGNFPGRFSGRQFSNSRSEMNVSTLELGDSALYLCASSLIEGAADTQYFGPGTRLTVL.

This rearrangement joins TRBV19 to TRBJ2-5, with 8 bases lining up with TRBD2. In germline, CDR1 is LNHDA, CDR2 SQIVND (reference sequence). V was clipped by 1 base and J by 3 bases; unmatched bases: 4. The CDR3 length is 15 residues. The DNA for the CDR3 is TGTGCCAGTAGTATAGTGGCACTAGCGGAAGAGACCCAGTACTTC. Translating gives CASSIVALAEETQYF.

The chain recombines TRBV28 with TRBJ2-7, with TRBD2 identical over 9 bases. Losses at the gene ends were 10 bases for V and 0 bases for J; bases not matched to a gene: 7. This CDR3 is 14 amino acids long. The germline V gene has CDR1 MDHEN and CDR2 SYDVKM. The CDR3 here is CAIASGRRSYEQYF. CDR3 DNA sequence: TGTGCCATAGCAAGCGGGAGGCGCTCCTACGAGCAGTACTTC.

This rearrangement joins TRBV30 to TRBJ1-4; 10 bases are a match to TRBD1. The length of the CDR3 is 17 residues. The germline V gene encodes CDR1 GTSNPN and CDR2 SVGIG (reference sequence). Trimming took 1 base from V and 2 from J; bases not matched to a gene: 7. In DNA form, the CDR3 reads TGTGCCTGGAGTGGACAGGGGGCTGGACCCACTAATGAAAAACTGTTTTTT. Its protein product is CAWSGQGAGPTNEKLFF. Complete variable domain (other parts from reference TRBV30 and TRBJ1-4): SQTIHQWPATLVQPVGSPLSLECTVEGTSNPNLYWYRQAAGRGLQLLFYSVGIGQISSEVPQNLSASRPQDRQFILSSKKLLLSDSGFYLCAWSGQGAGPTNEKLFFGSGTQLSVL.

The rearrangement uses TRBV28 and TRBJ2-3; D possibly corresponds to TRBD2 (6 bases). Trimming removed 5 bases from V and 0 bases from J, with 21 bases in between. The CDR3 sequence is 18 residues long. Germline CDR1 reads MDHEN; CDR2 reads SYDVKM. The CDR3 DNA reads TGTGCCAGCAGTCCCGGGGGTTCGGGGGTCCCTAGCACAGATACGCAGTATTTT. It codes for CASSPGGSGVPSTDTQYF.

The genes are TRBV30 and TRBJ2-7, with 9 bases fitting TRBD1. Per the germline V gene, CDR1 is GTSNPN and CDR2 is SVGIG (reference sequence). Trimming at V came to 1 base and at J to 3 bases, leaving 10 bases not matched to a gene. The CDR3 runs 16 residues. The CDR3 DNA is TGTGCCTGGAGTGCCGGTAGGGGGACAGGGAGCTACGAGCAGTACTTC. This gives the protein CAWSAGRGTGSYEQYF.

The CDR3 sequence is CATSRVLAGGNYEQFF. The CDR3 coding sequence is TGTGCCACCAGCAGAGTCCTAGCGGGCGGGAACTATGAGCAGTTCTTC. The gene calls are TRBV15 and TRBJ2-1, with 8 bases lining up with TRBD2. Unmatched junction bases numbered 10, after V lost 1 base and J lost 8 bases. The CDR3 loop spans 16 amino acids. Germline V gives CDR1 LNHNV, CDR2 YYDKDF (reference sequence).

The gene calls are TRBV10-3 and TRBJ1-3; 7 bases match TRBD1. V was clipped by 6 bases and J by 2 bases; unmatched bases: 4. The CDR3 loop spans 14 amino acids. Germline CDR1 is ENHRY and CDR2 is SYGVKD. The CDR3 is CAIRQGQPGNTIYF. CDR3 nucleotides: TGTGCCATCAGACAGGGACAGCCTGGAAACACCATATATTTT.

The J gene is TRBJ1-2, the V gene TRBV4-1, with D tentatively TRBD1 (6 bases). Germline V gene lookup returns CDR1 MGHRA and CDR2 YSYEKL. Between the trimmed V and J ends, which lost 4 bases and 0 bases, there was a span of 15 bases. The CDR3 totals 16 residues. The CDR3 nucleotides read TGCGCCAGCAGCCCAAGGACAGAAATTACTAACTATGGCTACACCTTC. This gives the protein CASSPRTEITNYGYTF.

The V and J genes are TRBV29-1 and TRBJ2-1; the match to TRBD2 covers 11 bases. CDR1 and CDR2 from the germline V gene are SQVTM and ANQGSEA. V gave up 3 bases and J gave up 7 bases; unmatched junction bases: 2. CDR3 size: 13 residues. CDR3 DNA: TGCAGCGTTGATAGCGGGAGGGCGAATGAGCAGTTCTTC. Its protein is CSVDSGRANEQFF.

The chain combines TRBV2 with TRBJ2-3; 10 nucleotides align to TRBD2. The CDR3 consists of 14 residues. The trim removed 8 bases at V and 6 bases at J, leaving 8 bases unmatched. Germline CDR1 reads SNHLY; CDR2 reads FYNNEI. This CDR3 is CASLAGAIVDTQYF. DNA for the CDR3: TGTGCCAGCCTAGCGGGAGCTATTGTCGATACGCAGTATTTT.

The chain recombines TRBV5-5 with TRBJ2-5, with D tentatively TRBD1 (7 bases). The CDR3 is 16 amino acids. The germline gives CDR1 SGHKS, CDR2 YYEKEE (reference sequence). V was trimmed by 4 bases and J by 0 bases, leaving 16 bases between them. The CDR3 bases are TGTGCCAGCAGCCTGGAGGGCAGGGGGGACCAAGAGACCCAGTACTTC. Translation: CASSLEGRGDQETQYF.

The V gene is TRBV7-2, the J gene TRBJ1-1, with D unclear. The CDR3 has 15 residues. Per the germline V gene, CDR1 is SGHTA and CDR2 is FQGNSA. V was pared by 2 bases and J by 4 bases, with 14 bases between. CDR3 DNA sequence: TGTGCCAGCAGCTTATTCTGGGGTACTAGCACTGAAGCTTTCTTT. Translation gives CASSLFWGTSTEAFF.

The rearrangement links TRBV6-6 to TRBJ2-5, with TRBD1 matching over 8 bases. Trimming removed 7 bases from V and 5 bases from J; junction bases left unmatched: 9. The CDR3 covers 14 residues. Germline loops: CDR1 MNHNY, CDR2 SVGAGI (reference sequence). The CDR3 here is CASNSGGAKETQYF. The CDR3 nucleotides are TGTGCCAGCAATTCAGGGGGCGCGAAGGAGACCCAGTACTTC.

The chain links TRBV5-1 to TRBJ2-1, with D possibly being TRBD1 (5 bases). The germline V gene has CDR1 SGHRS and CDR2 YFSETQ. V lost 4 bases, J lost 6 bases, and 8 bases lay in between. The CDR3 consists of 12 residues. The CDR3 reads CASSPQGNEQFF. CDR3 sequence (DNA): TGCGCCAGCAGCCCCCAGGGCAATGAGCAGTTCTTC. The entire variable domain, with the rest obtained from reference TRBV5-1 and TRBJ2-1, is as follows: KAGVTQTPRYLIKTRGQQVTLSCSPISGHRSVSWYQQTPGQGLQFLFEYFSETQRNKGNFPGRFSGRQFSNSRSEMNVSTLELGDSALYLCASSPQGNEQFFGPGTRLTVL.

The rearrangement joins TRBV28 to TRBJ2-7; 12 bases line up with TRBD2. The CDR3 runs to 17 residues. Losses at the gene ends were 6 bases for V and 3 bases for J; bases not matched to a gene: 12. Germline-derived CDR1 and CDR2 are MDHEN and SYDVKM. CDR3 residues: CASRSSGRAPQNYEQYF. The DNA of the CDR3 is TGTGCCAGCAGGTCTAGCGGGAGGGCCCCACAAAACTACGAGCAGTACTTC.

The rearrangement uses TRBV7-6 and TRBJ2-2; 7 bases map to TRBD1. The germline V gene encodes CDR1 SGHVS and CDR2 FNYEAQ. The CDR3 contains 16 residues. V lost 5 bases, J lost 1 base, and 7 bases stayed unmatched. CDR3 bases: TGTGCCAGCAGCCAAAGACAGGGCTTGAACACCGGGGAGCTGTTTTTT. Protein product: CASSQRQGLNTGELFF.

CDR3 region: CASSIAEISLRGYTF. The CDR3 nucleotides are TGTGCCAGTAGTATTGCTGAGATTAGCCTAAGGGGCTACACCTTC. The V and J genes are TRBV19 and TRBJ1-2; D gene unclear. The CDR3 loop spans 15 amino acids. Trimming took 3 bases from V and 8 from J, leaving 19 bases between them. Germline V gene lookup returns CDR1 LNHDA and CDR2 SQIVND (reference sequence). Full variable domain (outside the CDR3, taken from reference TRBV19 and TRBJ1-2): DGGITQSPKYLFRKEGQNVTLSCEQNLNHDAMYWYRQDPGQGLRLIYYSQIVNDFQKGDIAEGYSVSREKKESFPLTVTSAQKNPTAFYLCASSIAEISLRGYTFGSGTRLTVV.

The chain links TRBV28 to TRBJ2-1; TRBD2 agrees at 13 bases. The CDR3 has 19 amino acids. The germline V gene has CDR1 MDHEN and CDR2 SYDVKM. The V gene end was trimmed by 6 bases and the J gene end by 0 bases; junction bases not matched to a gene: 11. The CDR3 bases are TGTGCCAGCAGGCCCCCGGGACTAGCGGGGTCGAGCTCCTACAATGAGCAGTTCTTC. It specifies CASRPPGLAGSSSYNEQFF.

The chain uses TRBV18 and TRBJ1-5; D is possibly TRBD1 (6 bases). CDR3 length: 16 amino acids. The V and J ends lost 5 bases and 7 bases respectively, with 21 bases between them. Germline loops: CDR1 KGHSH, CDR2 LQKENI. The CDR3 DNA reads TGTGCCAGCTCATTGGTCCGGGACAAAGGAGGCCAGCCCCAGCATTTT. This encodes CASSLVRDKGGQPQHF.